This TCR beta chain was recovered during a study of CD8 T cells in ankylosing spondylitis. Whole-study findings and limits: The study identified a TCR beta motif of 7 or 8 highly homologous variants that appeared characteristic of ankylosing spondylitis blood. There was reportedly significant enrichment of clones that were disease-linked in matched ankylosing spondylitis synovial fluid.

Germline V CDR1 and CDR2: SQVTM, ANQGSEA. Trimming removed 7 bases at V and 9 bases at J, with 10 bases between. This CDR3 contains 10 residues. TCRdb itself ran the 5' RACE reads through MiXCR, one entry per CDR3 protein. The sample records fewer than 200,000 distinct CDR3 sequences, around 18% being singletons. This clonotype was observed once. Its antigen is not known. This receptor was obtained from a male donor with ankylosing spondylitis or in good health (not recorded which). Sequencing used blood, either unsorted or a sorted T cell fraction (not recorded which). This sequence joins TRBV29-1 and TRBJ2-1; D uncertain. CDR3 region: CSAGRPEQFF. Here the CDR3 DNA reads TGCAGCGCCGGACGACCTGAGCAGTTCTTC.